This T cell receptor beta chain was sequenced during a study of blood T cell repertoires in COVID-19. Method: immunoSEQ multiplex PCR; TCRdb's copy keeps in-frame clones and lacks some. The sample carries some 180,000 clones, approximately 80% recorded once. The V gene's germline CDR1 is MGHRA and CDR2 YSYEKL. Trimming removed 0 bases at V and 0 bases at J, with 10 bases between. The CDR3 spans 16 residues. The chain links TRBV4-1 to TRBJ2-3; no definite D call. This TCR derives from a man in his sixties who had been exposed to COVID-19. Sequencing was done on a sample of PBMCs or T cells enriched from blood (not recorded which). The CDR3 loop is CASSQEWSDSTDTQYF. CDR3 DNA sequence: TGCGCCAGCAGCCAAGAGTGGAGCGATAGCACAGATACGCAGTATTTT.